A single TCR beta chain is shown here with its context. The target antigen is unknown. This record comes from a study of cytomegalovirus exposure and HLA in healthy donors. The study sampled nominally healthy donors, though unrecorded immune exposures were likely. Per the germline V gene, CDR1 is MGHRA and CDR2 is YSYEKL. V was pared by 4 bases and J by 4 bases, with 7 bases of the junction left unmatched. The CDR3 covers 15 residues. Findings and limits, study-wide: Within a later analysis, the majority of CMV-associated TCR beta chains appeared HLA-restricted. It has been reported that TCR beta sequences accurately predicted the HLA-A and HLA-B alleles of most subjects.

This PCR relied on a set of 60 Vbeta primers and 13 Jbeta primers. Some clones are missing from TCRdb's copy, which holds only in-frame ones; the method was immunoSEQ multiplex PCR. The sample contains about 130,000 clones, roughly four fifths of which appear only once. The sequence was collected from a boy aged 2 to 10 in good health and CMV-seronegative. The chain joins TRBV4-1 to TRBJ1-1, with 9 positions matching TRBD1. The sample was PBMCs. The CDR3 protein is CASSPLPTGGTEAFF. The CDR3 region has the DNA TGCGCCAGCAGCCCGCTTCCGACAGGGGGCACTGAAGCTTTCTTT.